This T cell receptor beta chain was recorded in a study of immune heterogeneity within non-small cell lung tumors. At the level of the study: In total, the tumors were 4 squamous cell carcinomas, around 10 non-squamous carcinomas and 1 not otherwise specified.

With approximately 0.6 ug used per sample, the template was genomic DNA from bulk tumor. Every primary tumor yielded several biopsies, spaced far apart, that were taken during surgery. Patients underwent curative surgery for non-small cell lung cancer (untreated and newly diagnosed). With respect to this clonotype: Its specificity is not known. The germline gene is not matched at one end of the junction; a read error may be the cause.

Points from the study as a whole: A moderate but significant correlation was found, linking local T-cell clonality with local tumor mutational burden (R roughly 0.34). Most high-frequency T-cell receptor beta clonotypes were specific to a single patient. Recurrence of the same dominant CDR3 beta clonotypes was seen across tumor sites within a patient, and site-unique high-frequency clones were present alongside them.

With 32 V and 13 J primers, multiplex PCR amplified the TCR beta CDR3. A single record per CDR3 protein comes from TCRdb applying MiXCR to the multiplex PCR reads. The sample includes 21,000 or so distinct CDR3 sequences, 28% seen only once; the top ten take about 3.9%. The CDR3 has 14 amino acids. Germline assignment: CDR1 SGHTS and CDR2 YDEGEE. This receptor was taken from a man between 35 and 55 years old with non-small cell lung cancer. This chain links TRBV5-8 with TRBJ1-6, with 9 bases fitting TRBD1. The sample consisted of lung tumor tissue. The CDR3 coding sequence is TGTGCCAGCAGAAGGGACAGGGATAATTCACACCTCAACTTT. Translating gives CASRRDRDNSHLNF.